The 14 T cell receptor beta chains below all came from one sample that was sequenced in a study of immune evolution from preneoplasia to lung adenocarcinoma. Profiled with immunoSEQ multiplex PCR; TCRdb holds only in-frame clones, not every one. The sample has about 5,300 clones, 60% to 80% seen once; the top ten hold more than 25%. Sequencing used FFPE normal lung tissue adjacent to the tumor. These TCRs come from a person in their sixties or seventies with lung adenocarcinoma.

This sequence joins TRBV27 and TRBJ2-7; D is ambiguous. V was clipped by 5 bases and J by 9 bases, with 14 bases between them. Germline assignment: CDR1 MNHEY and CDR2 SMNVEV (reference sequence). The CDR3 covers 12 residues. The CDR3 DNA is TGTGCCAGCAGTAACCGAGGATTTGTGCAGTACTTC. It codes for CASSNRGFVQYF.

The chain recombines TRBV9 with TRBJ2-7; 7 bases agree with TRBD1. V trimming: 3 bases; J trimming: 3 bases; junction bases outside the gene matches: 3. Germline-derived CDR1 and CDR2 are SGDLS and YYNGEE. The CDR3 is 13 residues long. The CDR3 here is CASSERQGYEQYF. CDR3 nucleotides: TGTGCCAGCAGCGAGAGACAGGGCTACGAGCAGTACTTC. Using reference TRBV9 and TRBJ2-7 for the parts outside the CDR3, the full variable domain is DSGVTQTPKHLITATGQRVTLRCSPRSGDLSVYWYQQSLDQGLQFLIQYYNGEERAKGNILERFSAQQFPDLHSELNLSSLELGDSALYFCASSERQGYEQYFGPGTRLTVT.

J is TRBJ2-5 and V is TRBV7-9, with D perhaps TRBD1 (5 bases). Trimming pared 6 bases from V and 1 base from J, leaving 12 bases between. Germline loops: CDR1 SEHNR, CDR2 FQNEAQ (reference sequence). The CDR3 sequence is 14 residues long. CDR3 sequence: CASRRGQFQETQYF. The CDR3 DNA reads as TGTGCCAGCAGGAGAGGACAATTCCAAGAGACCCAGTACTTC. Supplemented by reference TRBV7-9 and TRBJ2-5, the full variable domain reads DTGVSQNPRHKITKRGQNVTFRCDPISEHNRLYWYRQTLGQGPEFLTYFQNEAQLEKSRLLSDRFSAERPKGSFSTLEIQRTEQGDSAMYLCASRRGQFQETQYFGPGTRLLVL.

The sample holds one count of this clone. This sample also contains other DNA sequences that code for the same CDR3. The chain employs TRBV19 and TRBJ2-6; D gene ambiguous. The CDR3 totals 15 residues. Trimming pared 3 bases from V and 0 bases from J, leaving 6 bases between. Germline CDR1 LNHDA, CDR2 SQIVND (reference sequence). Written as DNA, the CDR3 is TGTGCCAGTAGTATGCGCGGCTCTGGGGCCAACGTCCTGACTTTC. This translates into CASSMRGSGANVLTF.

V gene TRBV10-1 combines with J gene TRBJ2-3; D is uncertain. Germline CDR1 WNHNN, CDR2 SYGVQD (reference sequence). Trimming took off 3 bases at V and 4 bases at J, with 17 bases between the two ends. The CDR3 sequence is 16 residues long. The CDR3 is CASSEKYAGRSDTQYF. For the CDR3, the DNA is TGCGCCAGCAGTGAAAAATACGCCGGACGGTCAGATACGCAGTATTTT.

This clone was seen more than once but under ten times. The chain employs TRBV27 and TRBJ2-1; 9 bases align to TRBD1. J was trimmed by 7 bases and V by 5 bases; bases with no gene match: 6. Germline CDR1 MNHEY, CDR2 SMNVEV (reference sequence). This CDR3 comprises 14 residues. CDR3 DNA: TGTGCCAGCAGTATTGGGACAGGGAGGAATGAGCAGTTCTTC. Translation: CASSIGTGRNEQFF.

V and J are TRBV11-3 and TRBJ2-2, with 11 bases that match TRBD2. The CDR3 has 16 residues. Germline V gene data show CDR1 as SGHNT and CDR2 as YENEEA. Trimming at V came to 4 bases and at J to 7 bases, leaving 8 bases not matched to a gene. CDR3 loop: CASSSLAGGASGELFF. The CDR3 DNA sequence: TGTGCCAGCAGCTCCTTAGCGGGAGGGGCGAGCGGGGAGCTGTTTTTT.

The chain combines TRBV6-5 with TRBJ2-2; 7 bases are shared with TRBD2. CDR1 is MNHEY, CDR2 SVGAGI, per germline. V lost 8 bases, J lost 5 bases, and 11 bases stayed unmatched. The CDR3 loop spans 15 amino acids. The CDR3 DNA reads as TGTGCCAGCTCCGGGGGGATATCTGGTACCGGGGAGCTGTTTTTT. This translates into CASSGGISGTGELFF.

The J gene is TRBJ1-2, the V gene TRBV7-9, with TRBD1 matching over 8 bases. The CDR3 runs 12 residues. Per the germline V gene, CDR1 is SEHNR and CDR2 is FQNEAQ (reference sequence). V shed 6 bases, J shed 8 bases, and the junction held 5 bases outside the gene matches. The CDR3 is CASSSDREGYTF. For the CDR3, the DNA is TGTGCCAGCAGTTCGGACAGGGAAGGCTACACCTTC.

The chain couples TRBV19 to TRBJ1-5; 7 nucleotides match TRBD1. V shed 6 bases and J 4 bases; nucleotides not matched to a gene: 12. Germline loops: CDR1 LNHDA, CDR2 SQIVND (reference sequence). The CDR3 spans 16 residues. The CDR3 region is CASRPLTGSRNQPQHF. The CDR3 DNA reads TGTGCCAGTAGACCCTTGACAGGGAGCAGGAATCAGCCCCAGCATTTT.

V is TRBV27 and J is TRBJ1-4; TRBD1 matches 8 bases. Germline CDR1 and CDR2: MNHEY and SMNVEV (reference sequence). Unmatched junction bases numbered 5, after V lost 6 bases and J lost 2 bases. The CDR3 covers 15 residues. The CDR3 coding sequence is TGTGCCAGCAGCAGACAGGGGAGGACTAATGAAAAACTGTTTTTT. The encoded protein is CASSRQGRTNEKLFF.

The V call is TRBV30, the J call TRBJ2-7; TRBD2 matches 9 bases. The CDR3 spans 15 residues. Germline CDR1 is GTSNPN and CDR2 is SVGIG (reference sequence). Unmatched junction bases numbered 11, after V lost 4 bases and J lost 4 bases. The CDR3 DNA sequence: TGTGCCTGGAATCGGCCTAGCGGGATTCAATACGAGCAGTACTTC. Amino acids: CAWNRPSGIQYEQYF.

This clone was seen only a few times. The V gene is TRBV5-6, the J gene TRBJ2-2, with D hard to call. Germline CDR1 is SGHDT and CDR2 is YYEEEE. There are 14 residues in the CDR3. V was trimmed by 4 bases and J by 7 bases, leaving 14 bases between them. CDR3: CASSAGQSIGELFF. The CDR3 DNA is TGTGCCAGCAGCGCCGGGCAGTCTATCGGGGAGCTGTTTTTT.

V usage is TRBV7-9 and J usage is TRBJ2-1; D is ambiguous. With 6 bases removed from V and 9 bases from J, the gap between germline ends came to 12 bases. The length of the CDR3 is 12 residues. Looked up from germline, CDR1 is SEHNR and CDR2 is FQNEAQ (reference sequence). The chain's CDR3 is CASSSPGPEQFF. DNA for the CDR3: TGTGCCAGCAGTTCACCGGGCCCTGAGCAGTTCTTC. The full variable domain, completed using reference TRBV7-9 and TRBJ2-1, is DTGVSQNPRHKITKRGQNVTFRCDPISEHNRLYWYRQTLGQGPEFLTYFQNEAQLEKSRLLSDRFSAERPKGSFSTLEIQRTEQGDSAMYLCASSSPGPEQFFGPGTRLTVL.